One T cell receptor (beta chain) is described in this entry. Its antigen is still unknown. The entry originates in a study of T cells in localized non-small cell lung cancer. Measured with immunoSEQ multiplex PCR; TCRdb has only the in-frame clones, and not every one. The table lists just under 30,000 clones, about 89% of them singletons. General study results and limits: Uninvolved adjacent lung showed the highest T cell clonality, exceeding tumor. There was an association of higher blood T cell density with longer overall survival.

The CDR3 consists of 15 residues. CDR1 is LNHNV and CDR2 is YYDKDF in the germline V gene (reference sequence). Between the trimmed V and J ends, which lost 5 bases and 2 bases, there was a span of 15 bases. This chain links TRBV15 with TRBJ1-1, with a weak D call TRBD1 (5 bases). This sample comprised peripheral blood, obtained before any cancer treatment. The TCR originated in a woman aged 35 to 70 with stage I lung adenocarcinoma. The CDR3 here is CATSFGWGGNTEAFF. In nucleotides, the CDR3 is TGTGCCACCAGCTTCGGGTGGGGGGGTAACACTGAAGCTTTCTTT.